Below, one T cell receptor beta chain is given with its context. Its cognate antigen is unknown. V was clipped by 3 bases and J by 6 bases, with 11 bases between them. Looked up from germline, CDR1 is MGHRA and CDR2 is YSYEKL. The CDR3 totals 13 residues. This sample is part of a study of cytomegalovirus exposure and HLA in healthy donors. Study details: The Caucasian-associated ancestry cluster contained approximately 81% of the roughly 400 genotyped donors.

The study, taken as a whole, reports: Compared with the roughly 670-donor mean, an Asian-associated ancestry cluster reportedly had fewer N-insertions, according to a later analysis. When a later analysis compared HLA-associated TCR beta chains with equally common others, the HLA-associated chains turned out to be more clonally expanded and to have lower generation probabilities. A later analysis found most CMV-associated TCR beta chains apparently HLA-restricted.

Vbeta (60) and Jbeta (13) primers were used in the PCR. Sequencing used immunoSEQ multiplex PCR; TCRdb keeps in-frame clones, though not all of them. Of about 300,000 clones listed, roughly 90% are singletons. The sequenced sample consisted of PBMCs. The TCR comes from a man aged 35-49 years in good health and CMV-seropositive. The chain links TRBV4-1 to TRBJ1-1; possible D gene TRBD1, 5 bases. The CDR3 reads CASSHLEGAEAFF. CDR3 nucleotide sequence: TGCGCCAGCAGCCACTTGGAAGGGGCTGAAGCTTTCTTT.